This T cell receptor (beta chain) was captured by sequencing in a study of cytomegalovirus exposure and HLA in healthy donors. General study results and limits: Sequencing probably produced one cluster of sequence variants that were highly shared. The study put 150 to 200 TCR beta chains on its list as cytomegalovirus-associated.

PCR involved 60 Vbeta and 13 Jbeta primers. TCRdb's table, derived via immunoSEQ multiplex PCR, lists solely in-frame clones and lacks some. The profile shows about 180,000 clones, approximately 72% of them singletons. As regards this clone: The antigen remains undetermined.

The CDR3 runs 18 residues. From germline, CDR1 is SGDLS and CDR2 YYNGEE. V lost 1 base and J lost 0; bases outside the gene matches: 6. Sequenced input: PBMCs. The receptor comes from a female donor in good health and CMV-seronegative. The V gene is TRBV9, the J gene TRBJ2-1; TRBD2 agrees at 11 bases. The CDR3, as DNA: TGTGCCAGCAGCGTAATTGGAACTAGCGGGAGCTCCTACAATGAGCAGTTCTTC. This encodes CASSVIGTSGSSYNEQFF.